This is a list of T cell receptor beta chains from one sample in a study of TIL therapy for anti-PD-1-resistant metastatic lung cancer. Assay used: immunoSEQ multiplex PCR; TCRdb lists only in-frame clones, some missing. The sample has 45,000 to 50,000 clones, just over 70% seen once. This sample comprised tumor tissue, obtained at baseline. The receptors were sampled from a person aged 30 to 80 with non-small cell lung cancer. CDR3s include the opening cysteine and the closing phenylalanine or tryptophan. D genes are given only for firm matches. Some rows mark clone size as missing; the rest say once, few, many or name a class of expanded clone.

J: TRBJ2-7; V: TRBV20-1; D: -; size: -; DNA: TGCAGTGCTAGGATCTCCCACGAGCAGTACTTC; CDR3: CSARISHEQYF
J: TRBJ2-3; V: TRBV2; D: TRBD1; size: -; DNA: TGTGCCAGCAGAACCGGGACAGGGGTGACAGATACGCAGTATTTT; CDR3: CASRTGTGVTDTQYF
J: TRBJ1-1; V: TRBV29-1; D: TRBD1; size: -; DNA: TGCAGCGTTCGAACAGGGGGCGCGAGGACTGAAGCTTTCTTT; CDR3: CSVRTGGARTEAFF
J: TRBJ2-2; V: TRBV11-2; D: -; size: -; DNA: TGTGCCAGCAGCGCCGACGCATTAAACACCGGGGAGCTGTTTTTT; CDR3: CASSADALNTGELFF
J: TRBJ1-5; V: TRBV30; D: -; size: -; DNA: TGTGCCTGGAACCTGGGCGGAGCTCATCAGCCCCAGCATTTT; CDR3: CAWNLGGAHQPQHF
J: TRBJ1-4; V: TRBV6-5; D: TRBD1; size: -; DNA: TGTGCCAGCAGTTTCACAGGGGGCACGGAAAAACTGTTTTTT; CDR3: CASSFTGGTEKLFF
J: TRBJ2-6; V: TRBV5-1; D: -; size: -; DNA: TGCGCCAGCAGCATTGGACTCGCCTGGGGCGGGGCCAACGTCCTGACTTTC; CDR3: CASSIGLAWGGANVLTF
J: TRBJ2-7; V: TRBV30; D: -; size: -; DNA: TGTGCCTGGAGTGGAGGACAGCTCGTCACCGAGCAGTACTTC; CDR3: CAWSGGQLVTEQYF
J: TRBJ2-1; V: TRBV30; D: TRBD2; size: -; DNA: TGTGCCTATGCGCCCGGGACTAGCGGGGGGAATGAGCAGTTCTTC; CDR3: CAYAPGTSGGNEQFF
J: TRBJ1-2; V: TRBV10-1; D: TRBD1; size: -; DNA: TGCGCCAGCGGGGACAGGGGTGGCGGCTACACCTTC; CDR3: CASGDRGGGYTF
J: TRBJ2-6; V: TRBV15; D: TRBD1; size: -; DNA: TGTGCCACCAGCCGGCAGGTCCGTGGACAGGTTTATGTGGCCAACGTCCTGACTTTC; CDR3: CATSRQVRGQVYVANVLTF
J: TRBJ2-1; V: TRBV14; D: TRBD2; size: few; DNA: TGTGCCAGCAGCTACAGACTAGCGGAGGGAGTTGAGCAGTTCTTC; CDR3: CASSYRLAEGVEQFF
J: TRBJ1-3; V: TRBV11-2; D: -; size: -; DNA: TGTGCCAGCAGCTTAGTTTTGACAGTCGCTGGAAACACCATATATTTT; CDR3: CASSLVLTVAGNTIYF
J: TRBJ1-2; V: TRBV2; D: TRBD1; size: -; DNA: TGTGCCAGCAGGGGTGGACAGGGCGTGGACTATGGCTACACCTTC; CDR3: CASRGGQGVDYGYTF
J: TRBJ2-1; V: TRBV19; D: TRBD2; size: -; DNA: TGTGCCAGTAGTACCCCGACTAGCGGGGGCCCTAAGTTGTTCTTC; CDR3: CASSTPTSGGPKLFF
J: TRBJ1-4; V: TRBV19; D: TRBD1; size: many; DNA: TGTGCCAGTAGTAGCCGGACAGGGGCAACTAATGAAAAACTGTTTTTT; CDR3: CASSSRTGATNEKLFF